These 16 T cell receptor beta chains came from one sample sequenced in a study of blood T cell repertoires in COVID-19. The table came from immunoSEQ multiplex PCR; TCRdb's copy has only in-frame clones and leaves some out. The top ten hold roughly 14% of the sample, which has around 170,000 clones, roughly 80% seen once. The specimen was PBMCs or T cells enriched from blood (not recorded which). All receptors come from a man aged 60 to 69 who had been exposed to COVID-19.

J is TRBJ2-5 and V is TRBV21-1; whether TRBD1, the table's D call, matches the DNA was not checked. TRBV21-1 is termed a pseudogene. The CDR3 is made up of 17 amino acids. The CDR3 nucleotides read TGTGCCAGCAGCCAAGGTACAGGGGCCCCGTACCAAGAGACCCAGTACTTC. Encoded protein: CASSQGTGAPYQETQYF.

CDR3 coding DNA: TGTGCCAGCAGGCCTACAGGGGCCACTAATGAAAAACTGTTTTTT. The encoded protein is CASRPTGATNEKLFF. The chain combines TRBV11-2 with TRBJ1-4; TRBD1 matches 7 bases. The CDR3 consists of 15 residues. Looked up from germline, CDR1 is SGHAT and CDR2 is FQNNGV. J lost 2 bases, V lost 6 bases, and 6 bases had no gene match.

The genes are TRBV10-2 and TRBJ1-6, with 7 bases aligning to TRBD1. Trimming cost V 6 bases and J 7 bases; bases outside gene matches: 3. The germline gives CDR1 WSHSY, CDR2 SAAADI. This CDR3 comprises 13 residues. CDR3 amino acids: CASSGTANSPLHF. CDR3 DNA: TGCGCCAGCAGCGGGACAGCGAATTCACCCCTCCACTTT.

This clone was counted between two and nine times. The chain carries TRBV9 and TRBJ2-2; TRBD2 agrees at 8 bases. The V gene end was trimmed by 2 bases and the J gene end by 2 bases; junction bases not matched to a gene: 8. The V gene's germline CDR1 is SGDLS and CDR2 YYNGEE. This CDR3 is built from 17 residues. CDR3 coding DNA: TGTGCCAGCAGCGTCACAGCGGGAGACCTTAACACCGGGGAGCTGTTTTTT. Residues: CASSVTAGDLNTGELFF.

The V and J genes are TRBV15 and TRBJ2-1; 16 positions agree with TRBD2. Looked up from germline, CDR1 is LNHNV and CDR2 is YYDKDF (reference sequence). V was pared by 0 bases and J by 10 bases, with 3 bases of the junction left unmatched. The CDR3 sequence is 16 residues long. The CDR3 protein is CATSREGLAGGHEQFF. The CDR3 DNA reads as TGTGCCACCAGCAGAGAGGGACTAGCGGGAGGGCACGAGCAGTTCTTC.

This clone was seen a single time. The chain carries TRBV7-2 and TRBJ1-3; 7 bases are shared with TRBD1. The CDR3 has 15 residues. The J segment lost 4 bases and the V segment lost 0 bases, leaving 3 bases of the junction unmatched. Per the germline V gene, CDR1 is SGHTA and CDR2 is FQGNSA. The CDR3 sequence: CASSLAPTGGNTIYF. The CDR3, as DNA: TGTGCCAGCAGCTTAGCCCCGACAGGGGGAAACACCATATATTTT.

The V and J genes are TRBV7-2 and TRBJ1-2; tentatively, D is TRBD1 (5 bases). There are 15 residues in the CDR3. V was trimmed by 0 bases and J by 3 bases, leaving 11 bases between them. CDR1 is SGHTA, CDR2 FQGNSA, per germline. CDR3 DNA sequence: TGTGCCAGCAGCTTAGCGCAAGGGGTTCACTATGGCTACACCTTC. Translating gives CASSLAQGVHYGYTF.

The J gene is TRBJ2-7, the V gene TRBV27; the match to TRBD2 covers 8 bases. The CDR3 runs to 16 residues. J gave up 0 bases and V 0 bases, and 4 bases lay outside the gene matches. Germline CDR1 MNHEY, CDR2 SMNVEV (reference sequence). The CDR3 loop is CASSLSSGRSSYEQYF. CDR3 bases: TGTGCCAGCAGTTTATCAAGCGGGAGAAGCTCCTACGAGCAGTACTTC.

This chain connects TRBV4-1 to TRBJ1-1; no reliable D call. The germline V gene has CDR1 MGHRA and CDR2 YSYEKL. Trimming removed 0 bases from V and 3 bases from J, with 8 bases in between. This CDR3 region has 14 residues. The CDR3 sequence is CASSQDKDYTEAFF. The CDR3 DNA reads TGCGCCAGCAGCCAAGATAAGGACTACACTGAAGCTTTCTTT.

V and J are TRBV21-1 and TRBJ2-7; the D call TRBD1 from the table was never checked on the DNA. TRBV21-1 is assigned pseudogene status. CDR3 length: 16 amino acids. The CDR3 DNA sequence: TGTGCCAGCAGCAAAGTTTTGGGCAGGGGGGACTACGAGCAGTACTTC. This encodes CASSKVLGRGDYEQYF.

The chain carries TRBV6-2 or TRBV6-3 and TRBJ2-7, with 8 positions matching TRBD2. Germline V gene lookup returns CDR1 MNHEY and CDR2 SVGEGT. The J segment lost 2 bases and the V segment lost 6 bases, leaving 12 bases of the junction unmatched. This CDR3 is built from 16 residues. The CDR3 reads CASSRPWREVPYEQYF. CDR3 bases: TGTGCCAGCAGCCGTCCTTGGCGGGAGGTTCCCTACGAGCAGTACTTC.

The chain has TRBV14 and TRBJ2-1, with 8 bases that match TRBD2. The trim removed 4 bases at V and 9 bases at J, leaving 14 bases unmatched. CDR1 is SGHDN and CDR2 is FVKESK in the germline V gene. This CDR3 comprises 16 residues. The chain's CDR3 is CASSPTSGRGVFEQFF. CDR3 in DNA: TGTGCCAGCAGCCCCACTAGCGGAAGGGGGGTTTTTGAGCAGTTCTTC.

This chain links TRBV14 with TRBJ2-3, with 12 nucleotides matching TRBD2. This CDR3 has 16 amino acids. After removal of 3 bases from V and 5 bases from J, the junction contained 6 bases not matched to a gene. Germline V gene data show CDR1 as SGHDN and CDR2 as FVKESK. In DNA form, the CDR3 reads TGTGCCAGCAGCCACGACGGACTAGCGGGACGAGATACGCAGTATTTT. Amino acids: CASSHDGLAGRDTQYF.

The chain employs TRBV5-4 and TRBJ2-7; tentatively, D is TRBD1 (5 bases). The CDR3 totals 14 residues. V gave up 3 bases and J gave up 2 bases, with 12 bases separating them. Germline lookup yields CDR1 SGHNT and CDR2 YYREEE (reference sequence). The CDR3: CASSWGVKAYEQYF. CDR3 sequence (DNA): TGTGCCAGCAGCTGGGGCGTCAAAGCCTACGAGCAGTACTTC.

This rearrangement joins TRBV24-1 to TRBJ2-7; the D is unclear. This CDR3 region has 15 residues. Germline V gives CDR1 KGHDR, CDR2 SFDVKD. Trimming shortened V by 3 bases and J by 0 bases, and 11 bases separated the two germline ends. The CDR3 DNA reads TGTGCCACCAGTGATCGCGGCGGAAGCTCCTACGAGCAGTACTTC. Translation: CATSDRGGSSYEQYF.

The chain links TRBV6-5 to TRBJ2-7; 12 positions match TRBD2. This CDR3 has 16 amino acids. V shed 4 bases, J shed 2 bases, and the junction held 6 bases outside the gene matches. Germline lookup yields CDR1 MNHEY and CDR2 SVGAGI. The CDR3 DNA sequence: TGTGCCAGCAGTTCCCAGACTAGCGGGAGACCCTACGAGCAGTACTTC. Translated, it gives CASSSQTSGRPYEQYF.